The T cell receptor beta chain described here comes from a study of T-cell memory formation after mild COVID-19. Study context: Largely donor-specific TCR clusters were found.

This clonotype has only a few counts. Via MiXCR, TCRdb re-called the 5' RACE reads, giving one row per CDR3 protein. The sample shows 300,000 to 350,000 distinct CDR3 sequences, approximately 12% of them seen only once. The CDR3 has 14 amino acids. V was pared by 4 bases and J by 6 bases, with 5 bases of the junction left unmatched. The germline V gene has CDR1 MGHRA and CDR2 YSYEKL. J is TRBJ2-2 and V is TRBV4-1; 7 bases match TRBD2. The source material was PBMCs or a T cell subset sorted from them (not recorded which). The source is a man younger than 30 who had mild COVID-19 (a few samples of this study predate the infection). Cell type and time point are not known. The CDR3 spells CASSRGLVPGELFF. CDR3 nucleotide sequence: TGCGCCAGCAGCCGAGGACTAGTCCCCGGGGAGCTGTTTTTT.